This T cell receptor (beta chain) was retrieved from a study of shared clonotypes between healthy human individuals. The CDR3 spans 11 residues. Trimming took 10 bases from V and 5 from J, leaving 13 bases between them. The germline gives CDR1 SGHNT, CDR2 YYREEE (reference sequence). TCRdb's copy holds only in-frame clones and misses some; the assay was immunoSEQ multiplex PCR. Here the sample spans roughly 760,000 clones, around 67% being singletons. The sample was memory CD4+ T cells sorted from blood. The subset denotes: CD45RA-negative fraction. The sequence was collected from a woman in her twenties or thirties in good health. The V call is TRBV5-4, the J call TRBJ2-7; D remains ambiguous. The CDR3 loop is CASGPKHEQYF. The CDR3 nucleotides read TGTGCCTCTGGCCCAAAGCACGAGCAGTACTTC.